This TCR beta chain was identified during a study of T cell repertoires in cytomegalovirus infection (dated by TCRdb to about 2019). About the study as a whole: The peptide stimulations were aimed at well-studied HLA-B-restricted epitopes as well as recently identified HLA-C-restricted CMV epitopes, whose presentation resists viral immunomodulation. Donor HLA type was relevant to the analysis, as public TCR beta signatures indicated carriage of CMV infection together with the matching HLA type. What the work shows at the level of the full study, not this receptor alone: In the ex vivo response, HLA-C-restricted CMV-specific TCR beta clonotypes were dominant, and in two of eight donors the single most frequent clonotype came from this HLA-C-restricted group. In both this cohort and an independent cohort of over 350 donors, the cumulative frequency of public TCR beta family members distinguished carriers of CMV infection plus the relevant HLA type.

This clonotype qualifies as large (0.1 to 1%). What antigen it recognizes has not been identified. Base qualities were left out, and no much larger clone turns up one base away. Measured from the cysteine to the phenylalanine, the CDR3 is 19 residues long. Here the CDR3 DNA is all that survives: 57 bases in frame from base 1. CDR1 and CDR2 (MGHRA, YSYEKL) derive from the germline V gene. V sheds 0 bases and J sheds 2 bases, leaving 22 bases between their ends. Sequencing used an Illumina HiSeq 1500. TCRdb trimmed the raw reads at Q25, called clones with MiXCR and kept productive beta chains. Rows merge per CDR3 protein into single entries with the most common DNA and genes. Across this sample there are 95,000 to 150,000 distinct CDR3 sequences, with about 31% seen only once. The top ten hold 45% to 65% of the sample. Interpreted using the paper, the treatment or condition label stands for: in vitro stimulation with specific CMV peptide epitopes to enrich CMV-specific T cells.

Here the chain combines TRBV4-1 and TRBJ2-5; TRBD1 could be the D gene, as 5 bases match. The starting material was CD8+ T cells from cultured PBMCs, obtained from culture after CMV antigen stimulation. The origin of this receptor is a human donor in good health (CMV status not recorded). Some clones in this sample may be carry-over from other donors' samples. The nucleotide sequence is given as TGCGCCAGCAGCCAAGATCCAAATGATGAGGCAGGGAATCAAGAGACCCAGTACTTC. This codes for CASSQDPNDEAGNQETQYF.